The 22 T cell receptor beta chains presented below share a single source sample, sequenced in a study of control samples from healthy donors and cancer patients. The protocol was immunoSEQ multiplex PCR, while the TCRdb copy is restricted to in-frame clones and leaves out a portion. The repertoire holds some 150,000 clones, with around 96% as singletons. The specimen sequenced was blood. The receptors come from a woman younger than 45 in good health.

Only one count was recorded for this clone. This chain joins TRBV6-5 and TRBJ2-7; maybe TRBD1 (6 bases). The CDR3 sequence is 13 residues long. With 6 bases removed from V and 3 bases from J, the gap between germline ends came to 12 bases. Germline CDR1 and CDR2: MNHEY and SVGAGI. As DNA, the CDR3 is TGTGCCAGCAGGGCGTCAGGGGACTACGAGCAGTACTTC. It yields the protein CASRASGDYEQYF.

The count of this clone is one. The chain employs TRBV3-1 (or the pseudogene TRBV3-2) and TRBJ1-3, with D perhaps matching TRBD1 (5 bases). There are 17 residues in the CDR3. V was cut by 4 bases and J by 0 bases, with 16 bases left in between. Germline CDR1 and CDR2: LGHDT and YNNKEL (reference sequence). CDR3: CASSLRGTAFSGNTIYF. For the CDR3, the DNA is TGTGCCAGCAGCCTGAGGGGAACAGCTTTCTCTGGAAACACCATATATTTT.

The rearrangement uses TRBV10-1 and TRBJ2-7; D uncertain. CDR3 length: 10 amino acids. V lost 8 bases and J 9 bases, leaving 11 bases between the germline ends. Germline assignment: CDR1 WNHNN and CDR2 SYGVQD (reference sequence). In DNA, the CDR3 is TGCGCCAGCCCCCTGACGGCGCAGTACTTC. Translation: CASPLTAQYF.

The chain joins TRBV19 to TRBJ2-7, with 7 bases lining up with TRBD1. CDR1 and CDR2 (germline): LNHDA, SQIVND (reference sequence). The CDR3 is made up of 14 amino acids. V trimming: 7 bases; J trimming: 1 base; junction bases outside the gene matches: 7. The CDR3 region has the DNA TGTGCCAGTACCTCACCGGGACAGTCCTACGAGCAGTACTTC. The encoded protein is CASTSPGQSYEQYF.

The V call is TRBV28, the J call TRBJ2-5; unclear D gene. Germline V gene lookup returns CDR1 MDHEN and CDR2 SYDVKM. Trimming cost V 8 bases and J 5 bases, with 9 bases left between them. This CDR3 region has 11 residues. CDR3 amino acids: CASGPSETQYF. DNA for the CDR3: TGTGCCAGCGGCCCCTCTGAGACCCAGTACTTC.

In nucleotides, the CDR3 is TGCGCCAGCAGCTTGGTTTCGGTAGACTATGGCTACACCTTC. Protein product: CASSLVSVDYGYTF. The gene calls are TRBV5-1 and TRBJ1-2; D is unclear. The V end was cut by 0 bases, the J end by 3 bases, with 9 bases between. This CDR3 region has 14 residues. The germline CDR1 and CDR2 sequences are SGHRS and YFSETQ.

The V call is TRBV10-2, the J call TRBJ2-5, with D tentatively TRBD1 or TRBD2 (5 bases each). Germline CDR1 reads WSHSY; CDR2 reads SAAADI. The V and J ends lost 0 bases and 7 bases respectively, with 12 bases between them. CDR3 size: 14 residues. The CDR3 protein is CASSESGVLGTQYF. DNA for the CDR3: TGCGCCAGCAGTGAGTCGGGGGTGCTGGGGACCCAGTACTTC.

CDR3 loop: CATSRDGPNEQFF. The CDR3 DNA reads TGTGCCACCAGCAGAGATGGACCCAATGAGCAGTTCTTC. The rearrangement links TRBV15 to TRBJ2-1, with D unclear. CDR3 size: 13 residues. V shed 0 bases and J shed 6 bases, with 6 bases lying between them. Germline V gives CDR1 LNHNV, CDR2 YYDKDF (reference sequence).

The genes are TRBV7-8 and TRBJ2-7; D call uncertain. Trimming removed 0 bases from V and 4 bases from J, with 10 bases in between. Germline CDR1 reads SGHVS; CDR2 reads FQNEAQ. This CDR3 is built from 14 residues. The CDR3 DNA reads as TGTGCCAGCAGCTTAGCGCTTAAGCGTTACGAGCAGTACTTC. Residues: CASSLALKRYEQYF.

The chain links TRBV18 to TRBJ1-1, with TRBD1 matching 7 bases. This CDR3 spans 18 amino acids. The germline gives CDR1 KGHSH, CDR2 LQKENI. V was pared by 3 bases and J by 4 bases, with 17 bases of the junction left unmatched. CDR3 amino acids: CASSPEGGLALGFTEAFF. DNA for the CDR3: TGTGCCAGCTCACCGGAAGGGGGCCTTGCCCTGGGGTTCACTGAAGCTTTCTTT.

The chain is built from TRBV10-3 and TRBJ2-3, with 7 bases matching TRBD1. Trimming removed 2 bases from V and 1 base from J; junction bases left unmatched: 3. Germline CDR1 reads ENHRY; CDR2 reads SYGVKD. The CDR3 consists of 15 residues. CDR3 coding DNA: TGTGCCATCAGTGAGCGCACAGGGGGCACAGATACGCAGTATTTT. This sequence encodes CAISERTGGTDTQYF.

V gene TRBV10-3 combines with J gene TRBJ1-2; 8 positions match TRBD1. V was pared by 8 bases and J by 5 bases, with 4 bases of the junction left unmatched. The germline CDR1 and CDR2 sequences are ENHRY and SYGVKD. This CDR3 is built from 12 residues. The CDR3 loop reads CAISRDRYGYTF. CDR3 nucleotide sequence: TGTGCCATCTCCCGGGACAGGTATGGCTACACCTTC.

This chain uses TRBV5-8 with TRBJ1-2; D is ambiguous. The germline CDR1 and CDR2 sequences are SGHTS and YDEGEE. The CDR3 is 13 residues long. V lost 7 bases and J lost 0, with 10 bases in between. CDR3 protein: CASWGWSNYGYTF. The CDR3 nucleotides read TGTGCCAGCTGGGGATGGTCTAACTATGGCTACACCTTC.

This clone is a singleton in its sample. The chain uses TRBV19 and TRBJ2-2; a weak D match, TRBD2 (5 bases). The CDR3 is made up of 11 amino acids. V was trimmed by 7 bases and J by 7 bases, leaving 7 bases between them. Germline V gene data show CDR1 as LNHDA and CDR2 as SQIVND (reference sequence). The CDR3 region is CASTAGGELFF. Here the CDR3 DNA reads TGTGCCAGTACCGCGGGCGGGGAGCTGTTTTTT.

The V call is TRBV5-1, the J call TRBJ1-1, with 7 bases lining up with TRBD1. V was clipped by 5 bases and J by 0 bases; unmatched bases: 1. Germline loops: CDR1 SGHRS, CDR2 YFSETQ. The CDR3 covers 13 residues. CDR3 region: CASRGTVNTEAFF. For the CDR3, the DNA is TGCGCCAGCAGGGGGACAGTGAACACTGAAGCTTTCTTT.

This rearrangement joins TRBV2 to TRBJ2-1, with D maybe TRBD1 (5 bases). The germline CDR1 and CDR2 sequences are SNHLY and FYNNEI. The V end lost 1 base, the J end lost 8 bases, and 12 bases lay between the germline ends. CDR3 size: 14 residues. The CDR3 spells CASSEDPGKDEQFF. Here the CDR3 DNA reads TGTGCCAGCAGTGAAGATCCAGGGAAGGATGAGCAGTTCTTC.

This chain links TRBV7-6 with TRBJ2-2, with TRBD1 identical over 8 bases. The CDR3 extends over 17 amino acids. Trimming cost V 1 base and J 4 bases; bases outside gene matches: 8. Germline V gene data show CDR1 as SGHVS and CDR2 as FNYEAQ. The CDR3 loop reads CASSLGVPGGLTGELFF. CDR3 DNA: TGTGCCAGCAGCTTAGGTGTCCCAGGGGGCCTCACCGGGGAGCTGTTTTTT.

This clone has just one count. The rearrangement joins TRBV2 to TRBJ1-2, with D possibly TRBD1 on 6 matching bases. The ends were cut back, 7 bases at V and 5 bases at J, with 14 bases in the middle. The germline V gene encodes CDR1 SNHLY and CDR2 FYNNEI. This CDR3 region has 13 residues. CDR3 nucleotides: TGTGCCAGCATTTTACAGGGTTTTTATGGCTACACCTTC. Encoded protein: CASILQGFYGYTF.

The chain links TRBV28 to TRBJ2-7; D possibly corresponds to TRBD1 (6 bases). The V gene lost 2 bases and the J gene lost 6 bases, with 11 bases spanning the gap. Germline V lookup: CDR1 MDHEN, CDR2 SYDVKM. This CDR3 has 13 residues. The CDR3 sequence is CASSLARGFEQYF. The CDR3 region has the DNA TGTGCCAGCAGTTTAGCCAGGGGCTTCGAGCAGTACTTC.

This chain joins TRBV30 and TRBJ1-6; D not certain. This CDR3 is built from 13 residues. V lost 4 bases to trimming and J lost 9 bases, with 13 bases between them. Germline V gene data show CDR1 as GTSNPN and CDR2 as SVGIG (reference sequence). The DNA of the CDR3 is TGTGCCTGGACAACGGCCTTTAGTTCACCCCTCCACTTT. This sequence encodes CAWTTAFSSPLHF. Together with reference TRBV30 and TRBJ1-6, the CDR3 gives the full variable domain: SQTIHQWPATLVQPVGSPLSLECTVEGTSNPNLYWYRQAAGRGLQLLFYSVGIGQISSEVPQNLSASRPQDRQFILSSKKLLLSDSGFYLCAWTTAFSSPLHFGNGTRLTVT.

The chain has TRBV6-5 and TRBJ2-3; 11 bases are a match to TRBD2. The CDR3 loop spans 15 amino acids. After removal of 4 bases from V and 0 bases from J, the junction contained 0 bases not matched to a gene. Germline V CDR1 and CDR2: MNHEY, SVGAGI. CDR3 bases: TGTGCCAGCAGTTTAGCGGGGGGGAGCACAGATACGCAGTATTTT. Translated: CASSLAGGSTDTQYF.

The CDR3 bases are TGTGCCAGCAGCTCATACAGGGTATCGGACACAGATACGCAGTATTTT. Its protein is CASSSYRVSDTDTQYF. This chain uses TRBV28 with TRBJ2-3; D is possibly TRBD1 (6 bases). The CDR3 extends over 16 amino acids. Germline loops: CDR1 MDHEN, CDR2 SYDVKM. Trimming cost V 6 bases and J 2 bases, with 18 bases left between them.